Each of the 10 T cell receptor beta chains below was sequenced from the same sample in a study of blood T cell repertoires in COVID-19. Profiled with immunoSEQ multiplex PCR; TCRdb holds only in-frame clones, not every one. The sample yields approximately 140,000 clones, 80% to 85% seen once. The sample taken for sequencing was PBMCs or T cells enriched from blood (not recorded which). These receptor sequences come from a woman aged 45-60 years who had been exposed to COVID-19.

The chain is built from TRBV7-2 and TRBJ2-7; 16 bases are a match to TRBD2. Losses at the gene ends were 5 bases for V and 2 bases for J; bases not matched to a gene: 9. Germline V gene data show CDR1 as SGHTA and CDR2 as FQGNSA. The CDR3 is 18 amino acids. CDR3 in amino acids: CASSPGLAGGPGAYEQYF. DNA of the CDR3: TGTGCCAGCAGCCCGGGACTAGCGGGAGGGCCGGGGGCCTACGAGCAGTACTTC.

The chain is built from TRBV25-1 and TRBJ1-5; D may be TRBD1 (5 bases). Per germline, CDR1 MGHDK and CDR2 SYGVNS. The CDR3 covers 14 residues. V dropped 5 bases and J dropped 1 base, with 9 bases sitting between them. The CDR3 region has the DNA TGTGCCAGCAGTCCTGCAGGGAGCAATCAGCCCCAGCATTTT. Translated, it gives CASSPAGSNQPQHF. Supplemented by reference TRBV25-1 and TRBJ1-5, the full variable domain reads EADIYQTPRYLVIGTGKKITLECSQTMGHDKMYWYQQDPGMELHLIHYSYGVNSTEKGDLSSESTVSRIRTEHFPLTLESARPSHTSQYLCASSPAGSNQPQHFGDGTRLSIL.

The V call is TRBV18, the J call TRBJ2-7; D not certain. The V and J ends lost 0 bases and 5 bases respectively, with 14 bases between them. Looked up from germline, CDR1 is KGHSH and CDR2 is LQKENI. The CDR3 has 15 residues. The CDR3 region is CASSPPAGVVNEQYF. The CDR3 DNA reads TGTGCCAGCTCACCACCGGCCGGAGTGGTTAACGAGCAGTACTTC.

CDR3 loop: CASSFTGTYNEQFF. DNA of the CDR3: TGTGCCAGTAGTTTTACCGGGACTTACAATGAGCAGTTCTTC. The chain employs TRBV19 and TRBJ2-1, with a tentative D call TRBD2 (6 bases). Trimming removed 5 bases from V and 4 bases from J, with 12 bases in between. Germline CDR1 LNHDA, CDR2 SQIVND (reference sequence). The CDR3 is made up of 14 amino acids.

The CDR3 nucleotides read TGTGCCAGCAGCTTAGGACTAGCGGGGGGGCATCAAAACATTCAGTACTTC. Translated, it gives CASSLGLAGGHQNIQYF. The chain uses TRBV7-2 and TRBJ2-4; TRBD2 aligns across 14 bases. The CDR3 spans 17 residues. Germline V gives CDR1 SGHTA, CDR2 FQGNSA. V dropped 1 base and J dropped 5; count of bases not matched to a gene: 4.

This chain links TRBV2 with TRBJ2-3; D may be TRBD1 (5 bases). Germline-derived CDR1 and CDR2 are SNHLY and FYNNEI. The CDR3 consists of 16 residues. The ends were cut back, 7 bases at V and 1 base at J, with 18 bases in the middle. CDR3 sequence reads: CASTVDSAVGTDTQYF. The DNA for the CDR3 is TGTGCCAGCACCGTCGACAGTGCCGTGGGCACAGATACGCAGTATTTT.

CDR3 amino acids: CASSLEPGRSNQPQHF. The CDR3 DNA reads TGTGCCAGCAGCTTAGAACCGGGAAGGAGCAATCAGCCCCAGCATTTT. The chain is built from TRBV11-2 and TRBJ1-5; D is uncertain. V was cut by 0 bases and J by 1 base, with 10 bases left in between. CDR3 length: 16 residues. Looked up from germline, CDR1 is SGHAT and CDR2 is FQNNGV.

This clone has only one observation. V and J are TRBV10-1 and TRBJ2-3, with no clear D. Germline values: CDR1 WNHNN, CDR2 SYGVQD (reference sequence). CDR3 length: 13 amino acids. Trimming left V 3 bases short and J 5 bases short, with 9 bases between. DNA of the CDR3: TGCGCCAGCAGTGAATCGGGTCTAGATACGCAGTATTTT. Translation: CASSESGLDTQYF.

In its sample, this clone was seen once. The V call is TRBV6-5, the J call TRBJ1-6; 8 positions agree with TRBD1. The V gene's germline CDR1 is MNHEY and CDR2 SVGAGI. The CDR3 spans 14 residues. V shed 11 bases and J 7 bases; nucleotides not matched to a gene: 10. As DNA, the CDR3 is TGTGCCTCCGCTAGAGGGACAGGAAATTCACCCCTCCACTTT. Its protein product is CASARGTGNSPLHF.

V is TRBV19 and J is TRBJ2-3; 8 bases align to TRBD2. V lost 3 bases, J lost 4 bases, and 6 bases stayed unmatched. The germline gives CDR1 LNHDA, CDR2 SQIVND (reference sequence). The CDR3 spans 15 residues. The CDR3 loop is CASSMGLRGADTQYF. Written as DNA, the CDR3 is TGTGCCAGTAGTATGGGTCTGCGGGGGGCAGATACGCAGTATTTT.